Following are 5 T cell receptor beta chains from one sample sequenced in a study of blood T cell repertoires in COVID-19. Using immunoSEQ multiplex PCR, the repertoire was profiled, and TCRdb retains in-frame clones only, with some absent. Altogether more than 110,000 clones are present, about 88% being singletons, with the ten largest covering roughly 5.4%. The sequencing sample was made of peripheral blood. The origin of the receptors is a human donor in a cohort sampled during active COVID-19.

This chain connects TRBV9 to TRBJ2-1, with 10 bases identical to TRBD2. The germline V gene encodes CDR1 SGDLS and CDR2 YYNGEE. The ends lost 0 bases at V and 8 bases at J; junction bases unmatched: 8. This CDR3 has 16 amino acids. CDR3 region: CASSVERAGGLDEQFF. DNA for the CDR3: TGTGCCAGCAGCGTAGAACGAGCGGGAGGGCTCGATGAGCAGTTCTTC.

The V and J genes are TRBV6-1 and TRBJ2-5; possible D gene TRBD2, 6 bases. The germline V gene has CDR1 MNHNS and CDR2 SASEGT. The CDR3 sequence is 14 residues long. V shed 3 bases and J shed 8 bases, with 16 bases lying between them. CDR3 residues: CASSDPGLLTTQYF. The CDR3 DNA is TGTGCCAGCAGTGATCCGGGACTTCTGACTACCCAGTACTTC.

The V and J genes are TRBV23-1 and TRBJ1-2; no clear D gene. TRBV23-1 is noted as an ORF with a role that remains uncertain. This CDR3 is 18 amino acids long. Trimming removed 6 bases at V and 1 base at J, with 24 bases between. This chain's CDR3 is CASSQLRGNGPSNYGYTF. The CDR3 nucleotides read TGCGCCAGCAGCCAGCTTAGAGGCAACGGTCCGAGTAACTATGGCTACACCTTC.

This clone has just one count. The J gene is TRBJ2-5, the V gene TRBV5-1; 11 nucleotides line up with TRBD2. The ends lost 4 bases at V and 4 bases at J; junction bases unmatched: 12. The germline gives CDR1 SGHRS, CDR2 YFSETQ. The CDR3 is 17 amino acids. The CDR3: CASSTQIAGGPRETQYF. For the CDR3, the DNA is TGCGCCAGCAGCACTCAAATAGCGGGGGGGCCTAGAGAGACCCAGTACTTC. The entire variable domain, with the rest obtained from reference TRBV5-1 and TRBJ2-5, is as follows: KAGVTQTPRYLIKTRGQQVTLSCSPISGHRSVSWYQQTPGQGLQFLFEYFSETQRNKGNFPGRFSGRQFSNSRSEMNVSTLELGDSALYLCASSTQIAGGPRETQYFGPGTRLLVL.

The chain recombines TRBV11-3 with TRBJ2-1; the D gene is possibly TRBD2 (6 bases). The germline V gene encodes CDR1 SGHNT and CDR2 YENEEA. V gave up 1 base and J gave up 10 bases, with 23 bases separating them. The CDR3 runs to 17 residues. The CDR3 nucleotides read TGTGCCAGCAGCTTAGGGAAGGAGGGCTCCCGTGCTGAGGAGCAGTTCTTC. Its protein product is CASSLGKEGSRAEEQFF.